The sequence of this T cell receptor beta chain was determined in a study of blood T cell repertoires in COVID-19. Study at large: The cDNA or gDNA used as material had been derived from T cells, B-cell-depleted T cells, or PBMCs.

Looked up from germline, CDR1 is SQVTM and CDR2 is ANQGSEA. CDR3 length: 13 amino acids. With 7 bases removed from V and 4 bases from J, the gap between germline ends came to 13 bases. In this sample, this clone turned up once. Some clones are missing from TCRdb's copy, which holds only in-frame ones; the method was immunoSEQ multiplex PCR. This sample has a few hundred thousand clones, with more than 75% found just once. The material sequenced was peripheral blood. The genes are TRBV29-1 and TRBJ2-2; D is perhaps TRBD1 or TRBD2 (5 bases each). This clonotype originated in a man aged 80 or over with acute or convalescent COVID-19. The CDR3 coding sequence is TGCAGCGGGGGGACCCAGGGCACCGGGGAGCTGTTTTTT. This gives the protein CSGGTQGTGELFF.